These 8 T cell receptor beta chains were sequenced from one sample in a study of Graves' ophthalmopathy and Graves' hyperthyroidism. The study amplified TCR beta CDR3 regions using RNA transcripts. HTBI-primed first-round RT-PCR preceded second-round multiplex PCR. TCRdb fed the multiplex PCR reads into MiXCR, producing one record per CDR3 protein. The table lists 580,000 or so distinct CDR3 sequences, roughly 40% of them singletons. Sequenced input: peripheral blood or thyroid tissue (not recorded which). These receptors were obtained from an adult man with Graves' hyperthyroidism.

The chain uses TRBV4-3 and TRBJ1-1; TRBD1 aligns across 7 bases. The CDR3 contains 15 residues. Germline lookup yields CDR1 LGHNA and CDR2 YSLEER. V lost 1 base, J lost 6 bases, and 8 bases stayed unmatched. CDR3: CASSQGPTGNPEAFF. The CDR3 region has the DNA TGCGCCAGCAGCCAAGGGCCGACAGGGAATCCTGAAGCTTTCTTT.

This clonotype has more than one count but fewer than ten. V gene TRBV7-9 combines with J gene TRBJ1-2, with D tentatively TRBD1 (5 bases). V lost 3 bases and J lost 0, with 14 bases in between. Germline CDR1 SEHNR, CDR2 FQNEAQ (reference sequence). The CDR3 is 16 residues long. CDR3 sequence reads: CASSFSGAEANYGYTF. As DNA, the CDR3 is TGTGCCAGCAGCTTTTCCGGGGCAGAGGCTAACTATGGCTACACCTTC.

Comment on this clonotype: This may be a read error: a much more frequent sequence differs by one nucleotide. V gene TRBV7-3 combines with J gene TRBJ2-2; D is unresolved. Germline V CDR1 and CDR2: SGHTA, FQGTGA. This CDR3 is 14 amino acids long. V lost 6 bases to trimming and J lost 0 bases, with 8 bases between them. For the CDR3, the DNA is TGTGCCAGCAGGGACGGGCCGAACACCGGGGAGCTGTTTTTT. It translates to CASRDGPNTGELFF.

The chain carries TRBV20-1 and TRBJ2-7, with a weak D call TRBD2 (6 bases). CDR3 size: 14 residues. V lost 7 bases to trimming and J lost 2 bases, with 18 bases between them. The germline V gene has CDR1 DFQATT and CDR2 SNEGSKA (reference sequence). In DNA, the CDR3 is TGCAGTGTTGGACTAAACCTACACCCCTACGAGCAGTACTTC. This sequence encodes CSVGLNLHPYEQYF.

This chain links TRBV30 with TRBJ1-2, with 7 bases lining up with TRBD1. V trimming: 4 bases; J trimming: 5 bases; junction bases outside the gene matches: 7. Germline lookup yields CDR1 GTSNPN and CDR2 SVGIG (reference sequence). The CDR3 covers 13 residues. The CDR3 nucleotides are TGTGCCTGGAAGGCAGGGGGTTTATATGGCTACACCTTC. Encoded protein: CAWKAGGLYGYTF.

The chain has TRBV7-8 and TRBJ2-7; D perhaps matches TRBD2 (6 bases). Judging by the DNA end, TRBJ2-1 fits better; the J call may be wrong. The CDR3 is 15 amino acids. The germline gives CDR1 SGHVS, CDR2 FQNEAQ. The CDR3 nucleotides read TGTGCCAGCAGCCTCGGCGGGACGGGCCTCGGCGAGCAGTTCTTC. Its protein is CASSLGGTGLGEQFF.

This clonotype was observed many times. The J gene is TRBJ2-2, the V gene TRBV12-3 or TRBV12-4; D may be TRBD2 (5 bases). V was cut by 5 bases and J by 4 bases, with 14 bases left in between. This CDR3 is 15 amino acids long. The CDR3 DNA follows: TGTGCCAGCAGTCCCGGGGTAGTCGGCACCGGGGAGCTGTTTTTT. It yields the protein CASSPGVVGTGELFF.

This clonotype has a count of ten or more. This rearrangement joins TRBV20-1 to TRBJ2-7; TRBD2 matches 13 bases. CDR1 DFQATT and CDR2 SNEGSKA come from the germline V gene (reference sequence). The CDR3 sequence is 15 residues long. Germline trimming cut 8 bases from V and 4 bases from J; bases unmatched to any gene: 11. The CDR3 DNA reads TGCAGTACCAACCGCAGACTAGCGGGGGGTTACGAGCAGTACTTC. It translates to CSTNRRLAGGYEQYF.